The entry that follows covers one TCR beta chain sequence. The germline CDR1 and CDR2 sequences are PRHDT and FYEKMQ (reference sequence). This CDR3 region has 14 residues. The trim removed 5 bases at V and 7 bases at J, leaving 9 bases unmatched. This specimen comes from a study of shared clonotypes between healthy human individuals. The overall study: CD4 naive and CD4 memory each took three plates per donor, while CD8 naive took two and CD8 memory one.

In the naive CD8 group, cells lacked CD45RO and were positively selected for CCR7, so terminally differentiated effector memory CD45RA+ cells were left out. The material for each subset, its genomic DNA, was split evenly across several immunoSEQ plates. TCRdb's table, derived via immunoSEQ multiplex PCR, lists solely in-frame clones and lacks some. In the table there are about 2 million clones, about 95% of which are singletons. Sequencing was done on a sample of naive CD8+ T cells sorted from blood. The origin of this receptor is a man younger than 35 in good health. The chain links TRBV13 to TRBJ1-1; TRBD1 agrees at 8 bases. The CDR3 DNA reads TGTGCCAGCAGCCCCTGGACAGGGAATCTTGAAGCTTTCTTT. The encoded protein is CASSPWTGNLEAFF.